The 9 T cell receptor beta chains below come from one sample, sequenced in a study of blood T cell repertoires in COVID-19 (dated by TCRdb to 2020 to 2022). To prepare the library, the immunoSEQ multiplex PCR assay was applied. TCRdb took this table from immuneACCESS and kept in-frame rearrangements with V and J called. Such tables lack part of the clones; where checked against another copy, unresolved V genes explain under half of the gap, and the rest is unexplained. For this sample the table gives around 250,000 clones, of which around 93% were detected only once. The ten top clones hold less than 3.5% of the sample. Sequences were obtained from PBMCs or T cells enriched from blood (not recorded which). The origin of the receptors is a man in his forties or fifties who had been exposed to COVID-19.

The gene calls are TRBV5-8 and TRBJ1-2; weak D call: TRBD1 (5 bases). Germline V gives CDR1 SGHTS, CDR2 YDEGEE. The CDR3 sequence is 14 residues long. The V and J ends lost 1 base and 4 bases respectively, with 11 bases between them. In DNA form, the CDR3 reads TGTGCCAGCAGCTTGACAGGTCTCCTCTATGGCTACACCTTC. Translating gives CASSLTGLLYGYTF.

The chain joins TRBV9 to TRBJ1-2; tentative D call: TRBD1 (6 bases). This CDR3 is built from 13 residues. The germline V and J ends were trimmed by 3 bases and 5 bases, with 11 bases remaining between them. From germline, CDR1 is SGDLS and CDR2 YYNGEE. CDR3 residues: CASSAGAGYGYTF. CDR3 in DNA: TGTGCCAGCAGCGCAGGGGCGGGTTATGGCTACACCTTC.

The chain carries TRBV28 and TRBJ1-2, with 7 positions matching TRBD1. The length of the CDR3 is 11 residues. Germline values: CDR1 MDHEN, CDR2 SYDVKM. Trimming took 3 bases from V and 11 from J; bases not matched to a gene: 3. The CDR3 region has the DNA TGTGCCAGCAGTTTTTACAGGGGATACACCTTC. Amino acid sequence: CASSFYRGYTF.

CDR3 nucleotides: TGTGCCAGCAGCGCGGGGTCGTATGGGGCCAACGTCCTGACTTTC. Its translation: CASSAGSYGANVLTF. The chain has TRBV2 and TRBJ2-6; TRBD2 might be the D (6 bases). V lost 6 bases, J lost 3 bases, and 12 bases lay in between. The CDR3 totals 15 residues. Germline V CDR1 and CDR2: SNHLY, FYNNEI.

V usage is TRBV12-5 and J usage is TRBJ2-1; D remains ambiguous. The length of the CDR3 is 11 residues. Germline V gives CDR1 LGHNT, CDR2 FRNRAP. Trimming cost V 9 bases and J 2 bases, with 5 bases left between them. CDR3 nucleotides: TGTGCTAGCCAAACCTACAATGAGCAGTTCTTC. This sequence encodes CASQTYNEQFF.

The chain combines TRBV5-1 with TRBJ1-4; 8 nucleotides agree with TRBD1. The germline V gene encodes CDR1 SGHRS and CDR2 YFSETQ. After removal of 4 bases from V and 5 bases from J, the junction contained 7 bases not matched to a gene. This CDR3 contains 15 residues. The CDR3: CASSSGQGANEKLFF. For the CDR3, the DNA is TGCGCCAGCAGCAGCGGGCAGGGGGCCAATGAAAAACTGTTTTTT.

This clone has a single count. The gene calls are TRBV6-1 and TRBJ2-4; D unclear. Germline lookup yields CDR1 MNHNS and CDR2 SASEGT. This CDR3 is built from 15 residues. V was cut by 2 bases and J by 8 bases, with 16 bases left in between. CDR3 bases: TGTGCCAGCAGTGAATCCCAGTCATTAGCCCACATTCAGTACTTC. Translated, it gives CASSESQSLAHIQYF.

The chain employs TRBV13 and TRBJ2-5, with 14 nucleotides matching TRBD2. CDR1 is PRHDT, CDR2 FYEKMQ, per germline (reference sequence). The CDR3 consists of 19 residues. Germline trimming cut 3 bases from V and 2 bases from J; bases unmatched to any gene: 11. The DNA for the CDR3 is TGTGCCAGCAGCTTGAAGGGGACTAGCGGGAGAGTCGGGCAAGAGACCCAGTACTTC. Protein sequence: CASSLKGTSGRVGQETQYF.

The chain has TRBV9 and TRBJ2-7; D is possibly TRBD1 (6 bases). Germline V gene sequence: CDR1 SGDLS, CDR2 YYNGEE. The CDR3 is made up of 13 amino acids. Trimming pared 3 bases from V and 4 bases from J, leaving 11 bases between. The CDR3 coding sequence is TGTGCCAGCAGCGACTTACAGGGATACGAGCAGTACTTC. Translating gives CASSDLQGYEQYF.